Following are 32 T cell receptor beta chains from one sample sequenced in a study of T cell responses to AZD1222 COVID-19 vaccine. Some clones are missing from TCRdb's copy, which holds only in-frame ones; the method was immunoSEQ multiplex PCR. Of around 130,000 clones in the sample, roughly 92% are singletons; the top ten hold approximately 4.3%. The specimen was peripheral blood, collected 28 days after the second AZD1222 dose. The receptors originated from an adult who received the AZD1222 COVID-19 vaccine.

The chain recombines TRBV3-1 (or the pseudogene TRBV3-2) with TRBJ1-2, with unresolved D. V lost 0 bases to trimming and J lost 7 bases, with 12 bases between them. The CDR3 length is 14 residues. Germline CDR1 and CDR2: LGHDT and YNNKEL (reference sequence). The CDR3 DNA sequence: TGTGCCAGCAGCCAAGAAGCCTCTTTGGGTGGCTACACCTTC. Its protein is CASSQEASLGGYTF.

CDR3 in DNA: TGTGCCAGCAGAATCTTGACGAACACTGAAGCTTTCTTT. Translating it yields CASRILTNTEAFF. The chain carries TRBV5-4 and TRBJ1-1, with D unclear. Germline lookup yields CDR1 SGHNT and CDR2 YYREEE (reference sequence). The CDR3 runs 13 residues. Between the trimmed V and J ends, which lost 5 bases and 1 base, there was a span of 9 bases.

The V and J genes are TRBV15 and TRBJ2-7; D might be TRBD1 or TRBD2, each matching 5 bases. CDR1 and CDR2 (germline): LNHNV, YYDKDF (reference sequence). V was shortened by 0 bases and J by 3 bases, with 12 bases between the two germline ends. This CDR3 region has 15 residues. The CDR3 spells CATSRDVGVDYEQYF. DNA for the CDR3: TGTGCCACCAGCAGAGATGTGGGGGTCGACTACGAGCAGTACTTC.

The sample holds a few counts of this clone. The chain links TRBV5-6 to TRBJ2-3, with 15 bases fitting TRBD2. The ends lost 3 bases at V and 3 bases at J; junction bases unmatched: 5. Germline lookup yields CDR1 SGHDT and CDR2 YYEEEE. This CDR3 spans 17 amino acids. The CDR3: CASSWTSGGAVTDTQYF. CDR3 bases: TGTGCCAGCAGCTGGACTAGCGGGGGGGCCGTAACAGATACGCAGTATTTT.

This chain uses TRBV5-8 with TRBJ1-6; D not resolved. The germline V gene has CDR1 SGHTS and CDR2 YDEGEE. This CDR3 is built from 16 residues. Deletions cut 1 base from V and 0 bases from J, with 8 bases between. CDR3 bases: TGTGCCAGCAGCTTGTTTAGGGCCTCCTATAATTCACCCCTCCACTTT. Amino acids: CASSLFRASYNSPLHF.

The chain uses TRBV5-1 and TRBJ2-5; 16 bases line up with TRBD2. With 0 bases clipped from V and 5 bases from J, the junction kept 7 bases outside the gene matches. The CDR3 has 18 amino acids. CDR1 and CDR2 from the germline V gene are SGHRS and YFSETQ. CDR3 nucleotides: TGCGCCAGCAGCTTGGCGGGACTAGCGGGGGGGCCGGGTGAGACCCAGTACTTC. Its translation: CASSLAGLAGGPGETQYF.

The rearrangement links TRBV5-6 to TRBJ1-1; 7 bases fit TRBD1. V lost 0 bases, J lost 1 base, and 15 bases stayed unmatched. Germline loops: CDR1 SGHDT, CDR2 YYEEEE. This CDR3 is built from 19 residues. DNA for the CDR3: TGTGCCAGCAGCTTGGACAGAGCCCGAGCCGGGACAGAGAACACTGAAGCTTTCTTT. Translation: CASSLDRARAGTENTEAFF. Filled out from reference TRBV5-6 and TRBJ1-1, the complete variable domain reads DAGVTQSPTHLIKTRGQQVTLRCSPKSGHDTVSWYQQALGQGPQFIFQYYEEEERQRGNFPDRFSGHQFPNYSSELNVNALLLGDSALYLCASSLDRARAGTENTEAFFGQGTRLTVV.

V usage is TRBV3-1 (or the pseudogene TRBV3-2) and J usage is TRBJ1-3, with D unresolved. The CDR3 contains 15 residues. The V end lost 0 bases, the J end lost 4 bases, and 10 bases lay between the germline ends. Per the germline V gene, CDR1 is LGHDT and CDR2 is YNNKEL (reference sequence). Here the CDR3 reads CASSQDVTAGNTIYF. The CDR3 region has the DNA TGTGCCAGCAGCCAAGATGTCACGGCGGGAAACACCATATATTTT.

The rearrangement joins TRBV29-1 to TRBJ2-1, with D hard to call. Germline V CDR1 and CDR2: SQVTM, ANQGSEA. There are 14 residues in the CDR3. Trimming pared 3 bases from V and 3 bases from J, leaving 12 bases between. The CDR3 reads CSVEIGIRYNEQFF. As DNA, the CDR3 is TGCAGCGTTGAGATTGGGATTCGCTACAATGAGCAGTTCTTC.

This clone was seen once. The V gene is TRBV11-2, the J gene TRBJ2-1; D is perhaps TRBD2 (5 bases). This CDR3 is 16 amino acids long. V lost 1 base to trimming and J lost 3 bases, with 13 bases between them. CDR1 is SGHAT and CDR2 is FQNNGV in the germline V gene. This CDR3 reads CASSLGGLPLYNEQFF. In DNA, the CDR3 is TGTGCCAGCAGCTTAGGCGGGCTACCCCTCTACAATGAGCAGTTCTTC. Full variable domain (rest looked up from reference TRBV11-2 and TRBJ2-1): EAGVAQSPRYKIIEKRQSVAFWCNPISGHATLYWYQQILGQGPKLLIQFQNNGVVDDSQLPKDRFSAERLKGVDSTLKIQPAKLEDSAVYLCASSLGGLPLYNEQFFGPGTRLTVL.

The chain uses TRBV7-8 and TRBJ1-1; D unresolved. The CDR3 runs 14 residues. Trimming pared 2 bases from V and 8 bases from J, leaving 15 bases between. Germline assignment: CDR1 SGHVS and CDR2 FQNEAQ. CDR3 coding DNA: TGTGCCAGCAGCTTACGGCGCGGCCCCCGGGAAGCTTTCTTT. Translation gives CASSLRRGPREAFF.

CDR3: CASSYEERALNYGYTF. The CDR3 DNA reads TGTGCCAGCAGTTACGAGGAGAGAGCCCTAAACTATGGCTACACCTTC. This chain connects TRBV6-2 or TRBV6-3 to TRBJ1-2; D remains unclear. Trimming removed 2 bases at V and 2 bases at J, with 15 bases between. This CDR3 is built from 16 residues. CDR1 and CDR2 from the germline V gene are MNHEY and SVGEGT.

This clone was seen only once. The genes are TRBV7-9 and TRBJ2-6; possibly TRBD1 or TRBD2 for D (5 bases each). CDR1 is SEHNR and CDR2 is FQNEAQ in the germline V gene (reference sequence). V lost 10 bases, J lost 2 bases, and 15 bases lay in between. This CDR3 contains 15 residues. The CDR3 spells CAIHEGIAGANVLTF. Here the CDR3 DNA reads TGTGCCATCCACGAGGGGATAGCTGGGGCCAACGTCCTGACTTTC.

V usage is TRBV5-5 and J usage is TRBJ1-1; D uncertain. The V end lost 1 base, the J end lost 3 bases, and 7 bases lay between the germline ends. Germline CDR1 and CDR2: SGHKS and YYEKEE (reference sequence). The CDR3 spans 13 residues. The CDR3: CASSLSSYTEAFF. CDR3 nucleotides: TGTGCCAGCAGCTTGTCGAGTTACACTGAAGCTTTCTTT.

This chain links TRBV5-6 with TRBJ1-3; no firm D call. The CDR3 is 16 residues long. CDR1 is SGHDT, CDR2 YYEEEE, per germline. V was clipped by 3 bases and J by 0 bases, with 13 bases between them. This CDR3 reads CASSWATAASGNTIYF. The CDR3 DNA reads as TGTGCCAGCAGCTGGGCCACAGCTGCCTCTGGAAACACCATATATTTT.

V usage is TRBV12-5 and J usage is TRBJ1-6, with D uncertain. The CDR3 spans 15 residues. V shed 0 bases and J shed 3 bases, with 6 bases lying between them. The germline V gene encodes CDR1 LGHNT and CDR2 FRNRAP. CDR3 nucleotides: TGTGCTAGTGGTTTGGTAGGCAGCTATAATTCACCCCTCCACTTT. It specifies CASGLVGSYNSPLHF.

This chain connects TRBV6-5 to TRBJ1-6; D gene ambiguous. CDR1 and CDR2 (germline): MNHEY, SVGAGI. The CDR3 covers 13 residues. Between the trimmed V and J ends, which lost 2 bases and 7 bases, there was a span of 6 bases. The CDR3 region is CASSYQENSPLHF. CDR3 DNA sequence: TGTGCCAGCAGTTACCAGGAGAATTCACCCCTCCACTTT.

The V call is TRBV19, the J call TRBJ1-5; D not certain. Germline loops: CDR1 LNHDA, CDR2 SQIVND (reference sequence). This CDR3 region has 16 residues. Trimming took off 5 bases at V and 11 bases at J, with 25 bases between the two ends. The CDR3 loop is CASSFLDGGSSASQHF. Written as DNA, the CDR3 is TGTGCCAGTAGTTTCCTGGACGGCGGATCTTCAGCGTCCCAGCATTTT. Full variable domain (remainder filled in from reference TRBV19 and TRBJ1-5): DGGITQSPKYLFRKEGQNVTLSCEQNLNHDAMYWYRQDPGQGLRLIYYSQIVNDFQKGDIAEGYSVSREKKESFPLTVTSAQKNPTAFYLCASSFLDGGSSASQHFGDGTRLSIL.

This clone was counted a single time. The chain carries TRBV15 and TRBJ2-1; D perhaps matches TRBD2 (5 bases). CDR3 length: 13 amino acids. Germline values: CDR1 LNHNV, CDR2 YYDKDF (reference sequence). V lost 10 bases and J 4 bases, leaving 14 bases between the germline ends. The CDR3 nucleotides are TGTGCCAGCGGAGGTAACTTGTACAATGAGCAGTTCTTC. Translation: CASGGNLYNEQFF.

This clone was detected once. CDR3 protein: CSVQGVAGAGGTQYF. DNA for the CDR3: TGCAGCGTTCAAGGGGTAGCGGGGGCCGGGGGGACCCAGTACTTC. The V gene is TRBV29-1, the J gene TRBJ2-5; 9 bases are a match to TRBD2. The CDR3 runs 15 residues. The ends lost 5 bases at V and 7 bases at J; junction bases unmatched: 14. CDR1 and CDR2 (germline): SQVTM, ANQGSEA.

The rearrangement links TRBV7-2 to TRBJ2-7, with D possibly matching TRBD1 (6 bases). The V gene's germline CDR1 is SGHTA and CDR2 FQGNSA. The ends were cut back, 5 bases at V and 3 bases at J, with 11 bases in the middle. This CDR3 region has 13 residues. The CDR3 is CASSQGPFYEQYF. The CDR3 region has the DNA TGTGCCAGCAGCCAGGGGCCCTTCTACGAGCAGTACTTC.

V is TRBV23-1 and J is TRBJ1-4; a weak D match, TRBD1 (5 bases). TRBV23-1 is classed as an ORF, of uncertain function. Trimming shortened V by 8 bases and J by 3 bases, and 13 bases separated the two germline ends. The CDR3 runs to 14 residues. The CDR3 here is CASSRGLANEKLFF. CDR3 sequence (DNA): TGCGCCAGCTCTAGGGGTTTGGCTAATGAAAAACTGTTTTTT.

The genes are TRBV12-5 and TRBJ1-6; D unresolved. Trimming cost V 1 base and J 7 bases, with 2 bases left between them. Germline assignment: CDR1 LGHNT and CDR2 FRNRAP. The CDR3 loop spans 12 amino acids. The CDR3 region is CASGLGNSPLHF. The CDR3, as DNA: TGTGCTAGTGGTTTGGGGAATTCACCCCTCCACTTT.

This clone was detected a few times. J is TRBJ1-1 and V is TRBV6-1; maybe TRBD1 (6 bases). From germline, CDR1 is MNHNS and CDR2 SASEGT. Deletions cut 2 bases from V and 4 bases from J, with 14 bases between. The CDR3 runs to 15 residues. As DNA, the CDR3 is TGTGCCAGCAGTGAATCGACGCAGGGGACCACTGAAGCTTTCTTT. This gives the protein CASSESTQGTTEAFF.

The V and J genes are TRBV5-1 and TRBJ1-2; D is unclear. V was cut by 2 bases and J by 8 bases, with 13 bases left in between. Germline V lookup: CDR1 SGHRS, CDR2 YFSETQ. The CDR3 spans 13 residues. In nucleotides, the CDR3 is TGCGCCAGCAGCTTAACCCCCTCCGAGGGCTACACCTTC. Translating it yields CASSLTPSEGYTF.

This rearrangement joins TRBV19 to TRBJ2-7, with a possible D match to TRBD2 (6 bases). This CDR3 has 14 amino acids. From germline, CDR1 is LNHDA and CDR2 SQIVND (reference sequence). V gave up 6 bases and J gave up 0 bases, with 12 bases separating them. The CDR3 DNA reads TGTGCCAGTAGCCCAGCTAGCGACTCCTACGAGCAGTACTTC. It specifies CASSPASDSYEQYF.

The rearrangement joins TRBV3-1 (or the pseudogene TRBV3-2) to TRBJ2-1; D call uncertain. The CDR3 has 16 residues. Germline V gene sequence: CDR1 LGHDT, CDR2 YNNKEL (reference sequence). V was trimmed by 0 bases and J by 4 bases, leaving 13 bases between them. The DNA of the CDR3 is TGTGCCAGCAGCCAAGATCTCGGCCATCATTACAATGAGCAGTTCTTC. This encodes CASSQDLGHHYNEQFF.

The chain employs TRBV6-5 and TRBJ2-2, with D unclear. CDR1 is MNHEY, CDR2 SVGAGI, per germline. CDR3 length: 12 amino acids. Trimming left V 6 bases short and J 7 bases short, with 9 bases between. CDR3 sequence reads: CASRAWGGELFF. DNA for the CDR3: TGTGCCAGCAGGGCCTGGGGCGGGGAGCTGTTTTTT.

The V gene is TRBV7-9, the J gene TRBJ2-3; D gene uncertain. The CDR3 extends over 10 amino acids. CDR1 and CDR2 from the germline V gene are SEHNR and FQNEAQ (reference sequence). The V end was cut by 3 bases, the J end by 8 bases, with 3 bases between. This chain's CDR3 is CASSFSTQYF. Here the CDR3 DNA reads TGTGCCAGCAGCTTCAGTACGCAGTATTTT.

This CDR3 is CASSPQGQTSGPSYEQYF. CDR3 nucleotides: TGTGCCAGCAGCCCTCAAGGCCAGACTAGCGGTCCTTCCTACGAGCAGTACTTC. The rearrangement uses TRBV7-9 and TRBJ2-7, with TRBD2 matching 9 bases. Germline CDR1 SEHNR, CDR2 FQNEAQ (reference sequence). CDR3 length equals 18 residues. The V segment lost 5 bases and the J segment 1 base; nucleotides outside the gene matches: 15.

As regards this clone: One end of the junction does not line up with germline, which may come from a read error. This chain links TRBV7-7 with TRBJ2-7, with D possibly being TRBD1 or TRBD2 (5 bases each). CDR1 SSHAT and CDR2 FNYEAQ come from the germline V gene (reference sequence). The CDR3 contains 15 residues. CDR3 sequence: CASSLGDAPTYEQYF. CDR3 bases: TGTGCTAGCAGCTTAGGGGACGCTCCCACCTACGAGCAGTACTTC.

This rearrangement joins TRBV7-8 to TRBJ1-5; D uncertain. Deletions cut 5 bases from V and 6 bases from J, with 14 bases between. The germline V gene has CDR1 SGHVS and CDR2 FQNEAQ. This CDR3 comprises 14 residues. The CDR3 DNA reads TGTGCCAGCAGCACTCATCCGACGGGTCAGCCCCAGCATTTT. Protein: CASSTHPTGQPQHF. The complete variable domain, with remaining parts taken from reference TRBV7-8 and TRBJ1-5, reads GAGVSQSPRYKVAKRGQDVALRCDPISGHVSLFWYQQALGQGPEFLTYFQNEAQLDKSGLPSDRFFAERPEGSVSTLKIQRTQQEDSAVYLCASSTHPTGQPQHFGDGTRLSIL.